Listed below are T cell receptor beta chains from one sample, sequenced in a study of T cell responses to AZD1222 COVID-19 vaccine. Generated by immunoSEQ multiplex PCR, the TCRdb table keeps only in-frame clones and is missing some. The data contain over 100,000 clones, 70% to 90% of them singletons. Sample: peripheral blood, taken on day 0 of AZD1222 vaccination. The receptors shown here come from an adult in good health. Both conserved end residues are part of each CDR3. D genes are given only for firm matches. A row's size may be missing; if present it is once, few, many or a size class.

few,TRBJ1-1,.,TRBV28,CASSPYMGSRFTEAFF,TGTGCCAGCAGTCCCTATATGGGGAGCAGGTTCACTGAAGCTTTCTTT
once,TRBJ1-2,.,TRBV14,CASSQVRFYGYTF,TGTGCCAGCAGCCAAGTCAGATTCTATGGCTACACCTTC
.,TRBJ1-4,.,TRBV19,CASRKGGTNEKLFF,TGTGCCAGTAGGAAGGGTGGCACTAATGAAAAACTGTTTTTT
.,TRBJ2-7,TRBD1,TRBV5-4,CASSRTGDSYEQYF,TGTGCCAGCAGCCGGACAGGGGACTCCTACGAGCAGTACTTC
.,TRBJ1-2,TRBD1,TRBV9,CASSVAQGANNGGYTF,TGTGCCAGCAGCGTAGCCCAGGGGGCGAATAACGGTGGCTACACCTTC
.,TRBJ1-2,.,TRBV3-1/TRBV3-2,CASSQGGGYYGYTF,TGTGCCAGCAGCCAAGGTGGGGGCTACTATGGCTACACCTTC
few,TRBJ2-3,.,TRBV9,CASSAGTMGDTQYF,TGTGCCAGCAGCGCCGGGACGATGGGTGATACGCAGTATTTT
once,TRBJ2-7,.,TRBV11-2,CASSLETGRIPYEQYF,TGTGCCAGCAGCTTAGAGACAGGGAGGATTCCCTACGAGCAGTACTTC
.,TRBJ1-5,.,TRBV4-2,CASSQEVSNQPQHF,TGTGCCAGCAGCCAAGAAGTTAGCAATCAGCCCCAGCATTTT
once,TRBJ2-1,TRBD2,TRBV5-1,CASSLALLANNEQFF,TGCGCCAGCAGCTTGGCCTTACTAGCGAACAATGAGCAGTTCTTC
few,TRBJ1-3,.,TRBV30,CAWSVVSGNTIYF,TGTGCCTGGAGTGTGGTATCAGGAAACACCATATATTTT
.,TRBJ1-1,.,TRBV29-1,CSVDRFMNTEAFF,TGCAGCGTCGACAGGTTCATGAACACTGAAGCTTTCTTT
once,TRBJ2-2,.,TRBV19,CASSMGAGELFF,TGTGCCAGTAGTATGGGGGCCGGGGAGCTGTTTTTT
.,TRBJ2-5,TRBD1,TRBV3-1/TRBV3-2,CASSQLLDRGRRETQYF,TGTGCCAGCAGCCAGCTTTTGGACAGGGGGCGCCGGGAGACCCAGTACTTC
many,TRBJ2-1,.,TRBV4-2,CASSQEIRGNEQFF,TGTGCCAGCAGCCAGGAGATCCGCGGGAATGAGCAGTTCTTC
.,TRBJ2-7,TRBD1,TRBV30,CAWRTGFFYEQYF,TGTGCCTGGCGGACAGGGTTCTTCTACGAGCAGTACTTC
.,TRBJ2-3,TRBD1,TRBV5-1,CASSFLTGVGDTQYF,TGCGCCAGCAGCTTCTTAACAGGGGTAGGAGATACGCAGTATTTT
.,TRBJ2-3,.,TRBV23-1,CASRPLTDTDTQYF,TGCGCCAGCAGACCATTGACGGATACAGATACGCAGTATTTT
.,TRBJ1-1,.,TRBV6-5,CASKNSMNTEAFF,TGTGCCAGCAAGAACAGTATGAACACTGAAGCTTTCTTT
.,TRBJ2-2,TRBD1,TRBV2,CASRNRGTGELFF,TGTGCCAGCAGGAACAGGGGTACCGGGGAGCTGTTTTTT
.,TRBJ2-1,.,TRBV12-3/TRBV12-4,CASSLVGGNEQFF,TGTGCCAGCAGTCTTGTCGGGGGCAATGAGCAGTTCTTC
.,TRBJ2-1,.,TRBV6-5,CASSYSSGNEQFF,TGTGCCAGCAGTTACTCCTCGGGAAATGAGCAGTTCTTC
.,TRBJ2-6,.,TRBV5-1,CASRLTGSSGANVLTF,TGCGCCAGCAGACTCACAGGGAGCTCTGGGGCCAACGTCCTGACTTTC
once,TRBJ1-2,.,TRBV28,CASSLIGLGYGYTF,TGTGCCAGCAGTTTAATTGGGTTGGGGTATGGCTACACCTTC
.,TRBJ1-2,TRBD1,TRBV15,CATSLTGSYGYTF,TGTGCCACCAGCCTGACAGGGAGCTATGGCTACACCTTC
.,TRBJ2-1,TRBD2,TRBV7-9,CASSSLLAGVGDEQFF,TGTGCCAGCAGCTCTTTACTAGCGGGGGTTGGGGATGAGCAGTTCTTC
.,TRBJ2-1,.,TRBV19,CASSIPKTGSSYNEQFF,TGTGCCAGTAGTATCCCTAAGACGGGGAGCTCCTACAATGAGCAGTTCTTC
few,TRBJ2-5,TRBD2,TRBV5-6,CASSSLLAGGPGETQYF,TGTGCCAGCAGCTCCCTACTAGCGGGAGGGCCGGGAGAGACCCAGTACTTC
.,TRBJ2-1,TRBD2,TRBV20-1,CSASTRLAGARKSYNEQFF,TGCAGTGCTAGTACTCGACTAGCGGGGGCCCGAAAATCCTACAATGAGCAGTTCTTC
.,TRBJ1-2,.,TRBV3-1/TRBV3-2,CASSQGQLPYGYTF,TGTGCCAGCAGCCAAGGGCAACTCCCTTATGGCTACACCTTC
.,TRBJ2-4,.,TRBV7-2,CASSLVGGIAKNIQYF,TGTGCCAGCAGCTTAGTCGGGGGAATAGCCAAAAACATTCAGTACTTC
once,TRBJ2-7,TRBD1,TRBV6-5,CASRSRDRGTYEQYF,TGTGCCAGCCGGTCGAGGGACAGGGGGACCTACGAGCAGTACTTC
.,TRBJ2-2,TRBD1,TRBV2,CASSAGTGLTGELFF,TGTGCCAGCAGTGCCGGGACAGGGTTAACCGGGGAGCTGTTTTTT
.,TRBJ2-5,.,TRBV5-6,CASSLRTGETQYF,TGTGCCAGCAGCTTGAGGACCGGGGAGACCCAGTACTTC
.,TRBJ1-4,.,TRBV18,CASSPGAHNEKLFF,TGTGCCAGCTCACCGGGGGCTCATAATGAAAAACTGTTTTTT
.,TRBJ1-5,.,TRBV2,CASSVSGGLNQPQHF,TGTGCCAGCAGTGTTTCGGGAGGCCTCAATCAGCCCCAGCATTTT